This T cell receptor (beta chain) appears in the sequencing data of a study of blood T cells in healthy people across ages. Per sample, at least 6 micrograms of total RNA were extracted. In this sample, this clonotype turned up a few times. Primers used in a second PCR of roughly 6 to 11 cycles were a sample-barcoded 5' primer and a J-beta primer mix. Template switching added a 12-random-nucleotide identifier to every cDNA molecule. All samples yielded 3 million or more CDR3-containing paired-end reads. TCRdb ran MiXCR on the 5' RACE reads and lists one entry per CDR3 protein. There are fewer than 2,000,000 distinct CDR3 sequences in the sample; roughly 30% occur only once, and about 10% lies in the top ten. The CDR3 has 11 residues. V gave up 1 base and J gave up 8 bases, with 8 bases separating them. Germline V gives CDR1 DFQATT, CDR2 SNEGSKA (reference sequence).

This sequence joins TRBV20-1 and TRBJ1-1, with D unresolved. Input material: blood. This TCR was sampled from a young woman in good health. The CDR3 sequence is CSARAPTEAFF. Written as DNA, the CDR3 is TGCAGTGCTAGAGCCCCCACCGAAGCTTTCTTT.